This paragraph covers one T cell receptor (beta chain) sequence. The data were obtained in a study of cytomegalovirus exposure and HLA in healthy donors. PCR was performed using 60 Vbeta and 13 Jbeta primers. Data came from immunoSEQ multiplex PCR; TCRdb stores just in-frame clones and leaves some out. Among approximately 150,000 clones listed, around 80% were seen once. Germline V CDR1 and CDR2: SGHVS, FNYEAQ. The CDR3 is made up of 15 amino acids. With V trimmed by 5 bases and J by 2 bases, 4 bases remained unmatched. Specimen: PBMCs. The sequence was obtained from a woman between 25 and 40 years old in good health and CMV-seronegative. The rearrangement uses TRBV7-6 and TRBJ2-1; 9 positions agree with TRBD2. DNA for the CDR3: TGTGCCAGCAGCCAAGCGGGGGGACCCTACAATGAGCAGTTCTTC. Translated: CASSQAGGPYNEQFF.